This T cell receptor (beta chain) comes out of a study of identical twins. This clonotype was picked up a small number of times. Its antigen is currently unknown. Points from the study as a whole: Insertions were fewer in abundant cord blood beta clonotypes, whereas memory repertoires showed none of this pattern.

This CDR3 has 15 amino acids. The V gene end was trimmed by 3 bases and the J gene end by 1 base; junction bases not matched to a gene: 4. Germline CDR1 is LNHNV and CDR2 is YYDKDF (reference sequence). TCRdb reanalysed the 5' RACE reads using MiXCR and keeps one entry per CDR3 protein. The repertoire consists of under 900,000 distinct CDR3 sequences, with 9% to 15% occurring once and the leading ten covering about 1.5%. This sample was also put to use in a study of yellow fever vaccine responses in identical twins.

This sequence joins TRBV15 and TRBJ1-2; 8 nucleotides agree with TRBD1. Material for sequencing was PBMCs. The TCR was taken from a young woman in good health. The CDR3 nucleotides are TGTGCCACCAGCAGGGACAGGGCTATTAACTATGGCTACACCTTC. It codes for CATSRDRAINYGYTF.